The entry below describes one T cell receptor beta chain. The germline V and J ends were trimmed by 2 bases and 8 bases, with 15 bases remaining between them. This CDR3 contains 14 residues. Looked up from germline, CDR1 is MNHNS and CDR2 is SASEGT. Measured with immunoSEQ multiplex PCR; TCRdb has only the in-frame clones, and not every one. The table lists approximately 68,000 clones, approximately 93% of them singletons, with approximately 1.5% in the top ten. This specimen belongs to a study of T cell changes during pregnancy in multiple sclerosis. The sample in question was peripheral blood, obtained in the second trimester of pregnancy. The source of this sequence is a female donor with multiple sclerosis, enrolled in a pregnancy study. The V call is TRBV6-1, the J call TRBJ1-2, with D possibly being TRBD1 (6 bases). In DNA form, the CDR3 reads TGTGCCAGCAGTGAAATGGCCAGGGGATACGGCTACACCTTC. Protein sequence: CASSEMARGYGYTF.